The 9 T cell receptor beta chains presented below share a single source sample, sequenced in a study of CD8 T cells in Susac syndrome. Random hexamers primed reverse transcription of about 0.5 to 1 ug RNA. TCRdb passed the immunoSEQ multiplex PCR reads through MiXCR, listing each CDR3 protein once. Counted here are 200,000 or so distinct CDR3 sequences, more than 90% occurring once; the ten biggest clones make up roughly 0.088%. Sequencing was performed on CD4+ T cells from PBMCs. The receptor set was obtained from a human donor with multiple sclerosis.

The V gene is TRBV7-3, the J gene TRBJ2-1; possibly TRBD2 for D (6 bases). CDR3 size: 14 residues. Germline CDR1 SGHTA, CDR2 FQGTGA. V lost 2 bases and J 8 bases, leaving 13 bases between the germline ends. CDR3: CASSLYAGLDEQFF. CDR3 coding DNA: TGTGCCAGCAGCTTATACGCGGGGTTGGATGAGCAGTTCTTC.

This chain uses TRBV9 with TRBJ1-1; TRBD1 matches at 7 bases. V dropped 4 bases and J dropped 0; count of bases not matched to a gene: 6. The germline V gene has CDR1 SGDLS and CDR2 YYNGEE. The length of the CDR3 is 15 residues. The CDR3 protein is CASSPGQYLNTEAFF. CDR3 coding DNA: TGTGCCAGCAGCCCGGGACAGTATCTGAACACTGAAGCTTTCTTT.

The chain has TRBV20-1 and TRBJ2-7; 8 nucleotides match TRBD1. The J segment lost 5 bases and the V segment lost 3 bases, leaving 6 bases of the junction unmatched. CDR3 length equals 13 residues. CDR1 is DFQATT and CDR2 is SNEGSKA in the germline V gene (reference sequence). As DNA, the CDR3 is TGCAGTGCTAGTACAGGGGGGAAGAACGAGCAGTACTTC. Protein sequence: CSASTGGKNEQYF.

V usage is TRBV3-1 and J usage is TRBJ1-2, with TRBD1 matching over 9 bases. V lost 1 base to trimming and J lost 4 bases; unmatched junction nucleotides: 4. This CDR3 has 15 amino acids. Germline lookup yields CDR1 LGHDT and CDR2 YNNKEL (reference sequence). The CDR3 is CASSQVTGGTYGYTF. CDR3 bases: TGTGCCAGCAGCCAAGTGACAGGGGGTACCTATGGCTACACCTTC. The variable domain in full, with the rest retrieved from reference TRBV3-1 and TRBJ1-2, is DTAVSQTPKYLVTQMGNDKSIKCEQNLGHDTMYWYKQDSKKFLKIMFSYNNKELIINETVPNRFSPKSPDKAHLNLHINSLELGDSAVYFCASSQVTGGTYGYTFGSGTRLTVV.

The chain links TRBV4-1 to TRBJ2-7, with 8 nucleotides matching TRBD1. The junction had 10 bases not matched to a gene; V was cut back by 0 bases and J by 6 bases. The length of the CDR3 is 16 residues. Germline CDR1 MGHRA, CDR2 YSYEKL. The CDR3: CASSQEFRGQGVEQYF. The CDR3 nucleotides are TGCGCCAGCAGCCAAGAATTCCGAGGACAGGGAGTCGAGCAGTACTTC.

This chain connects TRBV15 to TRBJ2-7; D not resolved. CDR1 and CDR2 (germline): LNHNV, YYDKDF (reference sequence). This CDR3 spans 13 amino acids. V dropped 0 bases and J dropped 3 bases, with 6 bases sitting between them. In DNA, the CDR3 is TGTGCCACCAGCAGAGATATGGACTACGAGCAGTACTTC. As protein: CATSRDMDYEQYF.

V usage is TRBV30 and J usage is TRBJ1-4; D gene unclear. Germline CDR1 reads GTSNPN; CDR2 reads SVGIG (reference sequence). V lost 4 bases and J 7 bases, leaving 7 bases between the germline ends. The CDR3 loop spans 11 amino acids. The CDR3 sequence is CAWTSGEKLFF. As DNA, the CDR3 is TGTGCCTGGACCTCTGGTGAAAAACTGTTTTTT.

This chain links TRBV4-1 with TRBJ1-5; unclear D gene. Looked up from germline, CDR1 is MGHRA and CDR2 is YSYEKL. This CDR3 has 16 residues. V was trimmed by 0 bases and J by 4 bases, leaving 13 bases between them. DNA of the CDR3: TGCGCCAGCAGCCAAGATAGGAACCTTTGGAATCAGCCCCAGCATTTT. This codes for CASSQDRNLWNQPQHF.

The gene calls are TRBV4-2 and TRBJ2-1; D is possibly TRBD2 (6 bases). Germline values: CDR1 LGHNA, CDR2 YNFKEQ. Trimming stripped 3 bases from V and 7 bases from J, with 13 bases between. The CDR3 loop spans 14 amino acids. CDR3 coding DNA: TGTGCCAGCAGCCAGAGGGGACTCCAAAATGAGCAGTTCTTC. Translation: CASSQRGLQNEQFF.